The next 29 T cell receptor beta chains were all read from a single sample in a study of CD8+ T cells in alopecia areata. This sample's treatment: oral pan-JAK inhibitor, 5-10 mg twice daily. The authors extracted RNA and reverse transcribed it into cDNA as the sequencing template. Some clones are missing from TCRdb's copy, which holds only in-frame ones; the method was immunoSEQ multiplex PCR. Of 170,000 or so clones listed, roughly 61% are singletons. The material sequenced was CD8+ T cells sorted from blood, taken at week 24, from a patient treated with tofacitinib. The receptors shown here come from a human donor with alopecia areata.

This clone occurred a few times. This chain connects TRBV23-1 to TRBJ2-3, with D unresolved. TRBV23-1 is sorted into the ORF group, with uncertain function. Trimming stripped 1 base from V and 1 base from J, with 6 bases between. The CDR3 contains 14 residues. The CDR3 region has the DNA TGCGCCAGCAGTCAATGTGACTGCACAGATACGCAGTATTTT. It encodes CASSQCDCTDTQYF.

This clone has more than one count but fewer than ten. This sequence joins TRBV13 and TRBJ1-6, with D hard to call. The CDR3 runs to 14 residues. The V end lost 2 bases, the J end lost 8 bases, and 10 bases lay between the germline ends. Per germline, CDR1 PRHDT and CDR2 FYEKMQ (reference sequence). The DNA for the CDR3 is TGTGCCAGCAGCTTACTAGGGAGTGATTCACCCCTCCACTTT. This encodes CASSLLGSDSPLHF.

V is TRBV30 and J is TRBJ1-1; tentative D call: TRBD1 (6 bases). V lost 2 bases and J lost 2, with 15 bases in between. The CDR3 covers 15 residues. Germline V gives CDR1 GTSNPN, CDR2 SVGIG (reference sequence). CDR3 nucleotide sequence: TGTGCCTGGAGTCGTGGAGGGGGTAGTAACACTGAAGCTTTCTTT. Protein product: CAWSRGGGSNTEAFF.

This clone was observed a few times. V is TRBV7-9 and J is TRBJ2-2; D gene ambiguous. This CDR3 is built from 16 residues. Germline CDR1 and CDR2: SEHNR and FQNEAQ (reference sequence). V gave up 5 bases and J gave up 2 bases, with 15 bases separating them. The DNA for the CDR3 is TGTGCCAGCAGCCCTCATCTGGGAACTAACACCGGGGAGCTGTTTTTT. Protein sequence: CASSPHLGTNTGELFF. The whole variable domain, remainder taken from reference TRBV7-9 and TRBJ2-2, is DTGVSQNPRHKITKRGQNVTFRCDPISEHNRLYWYRQTLGQGPEFLTYFQNEAQLEKSRLLSDRFSAERPKGSFSTLEIQRTEQGDSAMYLCASSPHLGTNTGELFFGEGSRLTVL.

The CDR3 loop is CSVWTGTGGLYEQYF. DNA for the CDR3: TGCAGCGTATGGACCGGGACAGGGGGCCTCTACGAGCAGTACTTC. The chain combines TRBV29-1 with TRBJ2-7; the match to TRBD1 covers 12 bases. The J segment lost 3 bases and the V segment lost 6 bases, leaving 9 bases of the junction unmatched. CDR3 length: 15 residues. Germline V gene sequence: CDR1 SQVTM, CDR2 ANQGSEA.

This chain uses TRBV5-6 with TRBJ2-1; weak D call: TRBD2 (6 bases). Germline V gives CDR1 SGHDT, CDR2 YYEEEE. The V and J ends lost 4 bases and 5 bases respectively, with 10 bases between them. The CDR3 extends over 13 amino acids. Written as DNA, the CDR3 is TGTGCCAGCAGCCAAGGGACTCACAATGAGCAGTTCTTC. It encodes CASSQGTHNEQFF.

On this clone: The same CDR3 also results from other DNA sequences found in this sample. This chain connects TRBV29-1 to TRBJ2-3; D remains unclear. V shed 0 bases and J shed 4 bases, with 8 bases lying between them. CDR1 SQVTM and CDR2 ANQGSEA come from the germline V gene. The CDR3 is 13 residues long. The CDR3 coding sequence is TGCAGCGTTGAAGATACCGCCCCAGATACGCAGTATTTT. This translates into CSVEDTAPDTQYF.

This clone was counted a few times. The rearrangement joins TRBV29-1 to TRBJ2-7; 9 nucleotides align to TRBD2. The J segment lost 1 base and the V segment lost 4 bases, leaving 5 bases of the junction unmatched. CDR1 and CDR2 (germline): SQVTM, ANQGSEA. The CDR3 is made up of 14 amino acids. CDR3 protein: CSVGGGGASYEQYF. The CDR3 DNA sequence: TGCAGCGTTGGTGGCGGGGGGGCGTCCTACGAGCAGTACTTC.

This chain connects TRBV6-5 to TRBJ2-5; no definite D call. Deletions cut 2 bases from V and 5 bases from J, with 3 bases between. Germline CDR1 reads MNHEY; CDR2 reads SVGAGI. The length of the CDR3 is 11 residues. The CDR3 DNA reads TGTGCCAGCAGTTACGATGAGACCCAGTACTTC. Amino acid sequence: CASSYDETQYF.

J is TRBJ2-7 and V is TRBV4-2, with D possibly being TRBD2 (5 bases). The CDR3 sequence is 13 residues long. Per the germline V gene, CDR1 is LGHNA and CDR2 is YNFKEQ. The V and J ends lost 2 bases and 3 bases respectively, with 8 bases between them. The CDR3 DNA reads as TGTGCCAGCAGCCAACTAGCCGGCTACGAGCAGTACTTC. It codes for CASSQLAGYEQYF.

The gene calls are TRBV7-9 and TRBJ2-2; no clear D gene. The CDR3 has 12 residues. Germline loops: CDR1 SEHNR, CDR2 FQNEAQ (reference sequence). V was shortened by 6 bases and J by 6 bases, with 8 bases between the two germline ends. CDR3 bases: TGTGCCAGCAGGAAGGGCGCCGGGGAGCTGTTTTTT. Its protein product is CASRKGAGELFF. Supplemented by reference TRBV7-9 and TRBJ2-2, the full variable domain reads DTGVSQNPRHKITKRGQNVTFRCDPISEHNRLYWYRQTLGQGPEFLTYFQNEAQLEKSRLLSDRFSAERPKGSFSTLEIQRTEQGDSAMYLCASRKGAGELFFGEGSRLTVL.

The V gene is TRBV5-4, the J gene TRBJ2-1, with D possibly being TRBD1 (6 bases). This CDR3 has 14 amino acids. V was trimmed by 0 bases and J by 8 bases, leaving 12 bases between them. The germline V gene encodes CDR1 SGHNT and CDR2 YYREEE (reference sequence). The CDR3 here is CASSLGRPGDEQFF. The CDR3 region has the DNA TGTGCCAGCAGCTTGGGCCGACCAGGGGATGAGCAGTTCTTC.

The chain couples TRBV27 to TRBJ1-2; maybe TRBD1 (6 bases). Germline CDR1 MNHEY, CDR2 SMNVEV (reference sequence). This CDR3 has 16 amino acids. V was cut by 7 bases and J by 6 bases, with 24 bases left in between. Written as DNA, the CDR3 is TGTGCCAGCACCATAAATATAGGGGCGGGACACAATGGCTACACCTTC. Residues: CASTINIGAGHNGYTF.

This clone showed up just a few times. The rearrangement joins TRBV9 to TRBJ2-3, with a possible D match to TRBD1 (5 bases). Trimming cost V 6 bases and J 4 bases, with 24 bases left between them. This CDR3 contains 17 residues. CDR1 is SGDLS, CDR2 YYNGEE, per germline. DNA of the CDR3: TGTGCCAGCACCGGATTAGGTGGACGGACAACCCCAGATACGCAGTATTTT. Residues: CASTGLGGRTTPDTQYF.

This clone came up a few times. The chain recombines TRBV30 with TRBJ2-2; D possibly uses TRBD1 or TRBD2 (5 bases each). This CDR3 is 14 amino acids long. The ends were cut back, 2 bases at V and 6 bases at J, with 13 bases in the middle. Germline V lookup: CDR1 GTSNPN, CDR2 SVGIG (reference sequence). CDR3: CAWSPSWGPGELFF. The CDR3 coding sequence is TGTGCCTGGAGTCCTTCTTGGGGACCCGGGGAGCTGTTTTTT. The entire variable domain, with the rest obtained from reference TRBV30 and TRBJ2-2, is as follows: SQTIHQWPATLVQPVGSPLSLECTVEGTSNPNLYWYRQAAGRGLQLLFYSVGIGQISSEVPQNLSASRPQDRQFILSSKKLLLSDSGFYLCAWSPSWGPGELFFGEGSRLTVL.

This clone has only a few counts. The chain joins TRBV29-1 to TRBJ1-2; maybe TRBD1 (5 bases). Germline CDR1 is SQVTM and CDR2 is ANQGSEA. CDR3 size: 16 residues. V lost 1 base and J 5 bases, leaving 20 bases between the germline ends. CDR3 sequence (DNA): TGCAGCGTTGAAGGTCAGGGCACCCCATCCCCTTATGGCTACACCTTC. Protein: CSVEGQGTPSPYGYTF.

V usage is TRBV7-9 and J usage is TRBJ2-1; the D is unclear. Trimming left V 5 bases short and J 5 bases short, with 10 bases between. CDR1 is SEHNR and CDR2 is FQNEAQ in the germline V gene (reference sequence). The CDR3 has 13 amino acids. The CDR3 spells CASSPQGHNEQFF. DNA for the CDR3: TGTGCCAGCAGCCCCCAAGGCCACAATGAGCAGTTCTTC.

There are a few counts of this clone. V is TRBV7-9 and J is TRBJ2-1; D might be TRBD2 (5 bases). In germline, CDR1 is SEHNR, CDR2 FQNEAQ (reference sequence). The CDR3 covers 13 residues. V was clipped by 5 bases and J by 5 bases, with 10 bases between them. CDR3 DNA: TGTGCCAGCAGCCACCCGGAGGACAATGAGCAGTTCTTC. Translating gives CASSHPEDNEQFF.

This clone was counted only a few times. The rearrangement joins TRBV11-1 to TRBJ2-7, with D tentatively TRBD1 (6 bases). Germline lookup yields CDR1 SGHAT and CDR2 FQDESV (reference sequence). Trimming took 5 bases from V and 3 from J, leaving 11 bases between them. The CDR3 has 13 residues. The CDR3: CASSPGHNYEQYF. The DNA of the CDR3 is TGTGCCAGCAGCCCGGGACACAACTACGAGCAGTACTTC.

The chain employs TRBV5-8 and TRBJ2-3, with no clear D. Trimming took 2 bases from V and 6 from J, leaving 19 bases between them. The CDR3 extends over 16 amino acids. Germline V lookup: CDR1 SGHTS, CDR2 YDEGEE. CDR3 amino acids: CASSLGLMPVADTQYF. The CDR3 DNA sequence: TGTGCCAGCAGCTTAGGCCTAATGCCGGTCGCGGATACGCAGTATTTT.

The chain is built from TRBV6-6 and TRBJ1-5; D is undetermined. The CDR3 length is 13 residues. Trimming left V 2 bases short and J 4 bases short, with 6 bases between. Per the germline V gene, CDR1 is MNHNY and CDR2 is SVGAGI (reference sequence). The CDR3 sequence: CASSYAGNQPQHF. As DNA, the CDR3 is TGTGCCAGCAGTTACGCAGGTAATCAGCCCCAGCATTTT.

The chain employs TRBV7-9 and TRBJ1-1; D not resolved. With 5 bases removed from V and 1 base from J, the gap between germline ends came to 2 bases. The V gene's germline CDR1 is SEHNR and CDR2 FQNEAQ (reference sequence). CDR3 length equals 11 residues. CDR3 coding DNA: TGTGCCAGCAGCACGAACACTGAAGCTTTCTTT. Its protein product is CASSTNTEAFF.

The J gene is TRBJ2-1, the V gene TRBV13; maybe TRBD2 (7 bases). The CDR3 sequence is 13 residues long. V dropped 8 bases and J dropped 3 bases, with 11 bases sitting between them. Germline V CDR1 and CDR2: PRHDT, FYEKMQ (reference sequence). CDR3 in amino acids: CASEGGLYNEQFF. In DNA, the CDR3 is TGTGCCAGCGAGGGGGGGCTCTACAATGAGCAGTTCTTC.

This clone appeared a few times. V usage is TRBV29-1 and J usage is TRBJ2-5, with unresolved D. The CDR3 length is 14 residues. V lost 4 bases and J 4 bases, leaving 16 bases between the germline ends. CDR1 SQVTM and CDR2 ANQGSEA come from the germline V gene. DNA of the CDR3: TGCAGCGTTGCCCGGGCCAACCCGCGAGAGACCCAGTACTTC. Translating it yields CSVARANPRETQYF. Supplemented by reference TRBV29-1 and TRBJ2-5, the full variable domain reads SAVISQKPSRDICQRGTSLTIQCQVDSQVTMMFWYRQQPGQSLTLIATANQGSEATYESGFVIDKFPISRPNLTFSTLTVSNMSPEDSSIYLCSVARANPRETQYFGPGTRLLVL.

V gene TRBV30 combines with J gene TRBJ2-7; D is uncertain. Trimming took off 5 bases at V and 4 bases at J, with 9 bases between the two ends. This CDR3 region has 11 residues. CDR1 is GTSNPN and CDR2 is SVGIG in the germline V gene (reference sequence). The chain's CDR3 is CAWLTAYEQYF. The CDR3 nucleotides read TGTGCCTGGCTTACAGCATACGAGCAGTACTTC.

V gene TRBV7-6 combines with J gene TRBJ2-7; 9 nucleotides line up with TRBD1. Germline lookup yields CDR1 SGHVS and CDR2 FNYEAQ. The CDR3 spans 15 residues. The V and J ends lost 3 bases and 4 bases, in that order; junction bases with no gene match: 7. CDR3 sequence: CASSLNRDREYEQYF. DNA for the CDR3: TGTGCCAGCAGCTTGAACCGGGACAGGGAGTACGAGCAGTACTTC.

This chain connects TRBV27 to TRBJ2-6, with D uncertain. The V end was cut by 5 bases, the J end by 0 bases, with 11 bases between. The CDR3 sequence is 16 residues long. Germline CDR1 reads MNHEY; CDR2 reads SMNVEV (reference sequence). CDR3 protein: CASSPRASSGANVLTF. The CDR3 DNA is TGTGCCAGCAGTCCCCGGGCCAGCTCTGGGGCCAACGTCCTGACTTTC.

The chain uses TRBV7-9 and TRBJ2-2; no definite D call. Germline V gene data show CDR1 as SEHNR and CDR2 as FQNEAQ (reference sequence). V lost 5 bases to trimming and J lost 2 bases, with 6 bases between them. CDR3 length: 13 amino acids. CDR3 DNA: TGTGCCAGCAGCCCGGACAACACCGGGGAGCTGTTTTTT. Amino acids: CASSPDNTGELFF.

A few counts support this clone. The chain uses TRBV10-3 and TRBJ1-3, with D hard to call. Germline assignment: CDR1 ENHRY and CDR2 SYGVKD. V was shortened by 8 bases and J by 0 bases, with 8 bases between the two germline ends. The CDR3 loop spans 13 amino acids. CDR3 sequence: CAIGSSSGNTIYF. In DNA form, the CDR3 reads TGTGCCATCGGCTCCAGCTCTGGAAACACCATATATTTT.